Listed below are T cell receptor beta chains from one sample, sequenced in a study of beta chain features in type 1 diabetes. Profiling relied on immunoSEQ multiplex PCR, and the TCRdb table lists in-frame clones only, not all of them. The top ten clones hold around 0.44% of a sample with 300,000 to 350,000 clones, around 8% of them seen once. The sequenced sample was central memory CD4+ T cells from blood. These TCRs come from a young woman in good health. Both conserved end residues are part of each CDR3. Fields, in order: CDR3 protein, CDR3 DNA, J gene, V gene, clone size, D gene. A D gene is named only where the DNA matches it firmly. Clone sizes are given selectively: once, few, many, or a class where the clone is expanded.

CDR3: CASSLAPTSGRGTQYF
DNA: TGTGCCAGCAGCTTAGCGCCGACTAGCGGGAGAGGGACCCAGTACTTC
J: TRBJ2-5
V: TRBV7-2
size: NA
D: TRBD2

CDR3: CAISPNGGIFGYEQYF
DNA: TGTGCCATCAGTCCGAACGGGGGGATCTTTGGCTACGAGCAGTACTTC
J: TRBJ2-7
V: TRBV10-3
size: many
D: TRBD2

CDR3: CASSFLQETQYF
DNA: TGTGCCAGCAGCTTTCTCCAGGAGACCCAGTACTTC
J: TRBJ2-5
V: TRBV7-2
size: few
D: NA

CDR3: CASSLGVTIPTQYF
DNA: TGTGCCAGCAGCTTAGGGGTCACTATACCCACCCAGTACTTC
J: TRBJ2-5
V: TRBV7-9
size: NA
D: NA

CDR3: CSAGSWETQYF
DNA: TGCAGTGCCGGTAGTTGGGAGACCCAGTACTTC
J: TRBJ2-5
V: TRBV20-1
size: NA
D: NA

CDR3: CASNSGTGVYEQYF
DNA: TGTGCCAGCAACTCCGGGACAGGGGTCTACGAGCAGTACTTC
J: TRBJ2-7
V: TRBV27
size: few
D: TRBD1

CDR3: CASSLWRQPQHF
DNA: TGTGCCAGCAGTTTGTGGCGGCAGCCCCAGCATTTT
J: TRBJ1-5
V: TRBV28
size: NA
D: NA

CDR3: CASRRDRGGASNQPQHF
DNA: TGTGCCAGCAGGAGGGACCGAGGGGGGGCGAGCAATCAGCCCCAGCATTTT
J: TRBJ1-5
V: TRBV27
size: NA
D: NA

CDR3: CASRSGTNTDTQYF
DNA: TGCGCCAGCAGATCCGGGACTAACACAGATACGCAGTATTTT
J: TRBJ2-3
V: TRBV5-1
size: NA
D: TRBD2

CDR3: CASSLQGLRTEAFF
DNA: TGTGCCAGCAGCTTACAGGGATTGCGGACTGAAGCTTTCTTT
J: TRBJ1-1
V: TRBV7-8
size: NA
D: NA

CDR3: CASRLEETQYF
DNA: TGTGCCAGCCGTCTAGAAGAGACCCAGTACTTC
J: TRBJ2-5
V: TRBV7-9
size: few
D: NA

CDR3: CASSLVSGYNEQFF
DNA: TGTGCCAGCAGCTTAGTATCGGGCTACAATGAGCAGTTCTTC
J: TRBJ2-1
V: TRBV7-9
size: NA
D: NA

CDR3: CASSPSFDTQYF
DNA: TGTGCCAGCAGCCCCTCATTCGATACGCAGTATTTT
J: TRBJ2-3
V: TRBV9
size: NA
D: NA

CDR3: CASSLTGSDYGYTF
DNA: TGTGCCAGCAGTCTGACAGGGAGTGACTATGGCTACACCTTC
J: TRBJ1-2
V: TRBV6-5
size: few
D: TRBD1

CDR3: CASSLVGQNTDTQYF
DNA: TGTGCCAGCAGCTTAGTAGGCCAAAACACAGATACGCAGTATTTT
J: TRBJ2-3
V: TRBV7-2
size: many
D: NA

CDR3: CASSVGPLEDTQYF
DNA: TGTGCCAGCAGCGTAGGGCCGCTAGAGGATACGCAGTATTTT
J: TRBJ2-3
V: TRBV9
size: NA
D: NA

CDR3: CASSPQRTMNTEAFF
DNA: TGTGCCAGCTCACCACAACGGACGATGAACACTGAAGCTTTCTTT
J: TRBJ1-1
V: TRBV18
size: few
D: NA

CDR3: CASSNLSGKIQYF
DNA: TGTGCCAGCAGCAACCTTAGCGGAAAGATTCAGTACTTC
J: TRBJ2-4
V: TRBV13
size: NA
D: NA

CDR3: CASDRGISNQPQHF
DNA: TGTGCCAGCGACAGGGGGATTAGCAATCAGCCCCAGCATTTT
J: TRBJ1-5
V: TRBV6-6
size: NA
D: TRBD1

CDR3: CASSLAAPYNEQFF
DNA: TGTGCCAGCAGCTTAGCCGCGCCATACAATGAGCAGTTCTTC
J: TRBJ2-1
V: TRBV11-2
size: few
D: NA

CDR3: CASISGTGYGYTF
DNA: TGTGCCAGCATCTCTGGGACTGGCTATGGCTACACCTTC
J: TRBJ1-2
V: TRBV28
size: many
D: NA

CDR3: CASSVGDTQYF
DNA: TGTGCCAGCTCGGTCGGCGATACGCAGTATTTT
J: TRBJ2-3
V: TRBV2
size: few
D: NA

CDR3: CASSSQRSSYNEQFF
DNA: TGTGCCAGCAGTTCACAGCGGAGCTCCTACAATGAGCAGTTCTTC
J: TRBJ2-1
V: TRBV27
size: NA
D: NA

CDR3: CARESSGRVETQYF
DNA: TGTGCCAGAGAATCGTCGGGCAGGGTAGAGACCCAGTACTTC
J: TRBJ2-5
V: TRBV9
size: NA
D: NA